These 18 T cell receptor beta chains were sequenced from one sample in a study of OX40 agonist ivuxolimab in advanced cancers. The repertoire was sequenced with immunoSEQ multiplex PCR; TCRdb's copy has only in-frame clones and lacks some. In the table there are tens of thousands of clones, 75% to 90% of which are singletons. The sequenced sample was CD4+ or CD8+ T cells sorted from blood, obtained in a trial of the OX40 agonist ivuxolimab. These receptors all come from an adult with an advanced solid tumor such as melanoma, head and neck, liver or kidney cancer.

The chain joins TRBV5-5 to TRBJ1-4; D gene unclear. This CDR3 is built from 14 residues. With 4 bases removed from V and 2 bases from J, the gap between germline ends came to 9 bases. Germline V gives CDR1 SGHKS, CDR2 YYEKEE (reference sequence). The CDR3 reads CASSPVGTNEKLFF. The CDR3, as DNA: TGTGCCAGCAGCCCGGTAGGGACTAATGAAAAACTGTTTTTT.

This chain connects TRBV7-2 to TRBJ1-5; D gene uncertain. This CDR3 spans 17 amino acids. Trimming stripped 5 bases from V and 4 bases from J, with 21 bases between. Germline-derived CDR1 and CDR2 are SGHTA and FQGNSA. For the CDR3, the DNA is TGTGCCAGCAGCGCGGAGGGTAGACGCTTCCAAAATCAGCCCCAGCATTTT. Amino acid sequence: CASSAEGRRFQNQPQHF.

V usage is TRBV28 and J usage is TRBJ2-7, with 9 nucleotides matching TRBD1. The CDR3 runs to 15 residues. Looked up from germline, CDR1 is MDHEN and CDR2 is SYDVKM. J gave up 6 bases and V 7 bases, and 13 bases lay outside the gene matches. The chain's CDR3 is CASTGQGSNLSEQYF. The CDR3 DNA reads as TGTGCCAGCACCGGACAGGGGTCAAACCTCTCCGAGCAGTACTTC.

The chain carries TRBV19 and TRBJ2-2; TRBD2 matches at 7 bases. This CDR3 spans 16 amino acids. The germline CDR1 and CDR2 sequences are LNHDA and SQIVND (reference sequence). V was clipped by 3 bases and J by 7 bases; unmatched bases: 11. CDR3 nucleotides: TGTGCCAGTAGTATTACTGGGGGAGGGCCGGGCGGGGAGCTGTTTTTT. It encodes CASSITGGGPGGELFF.

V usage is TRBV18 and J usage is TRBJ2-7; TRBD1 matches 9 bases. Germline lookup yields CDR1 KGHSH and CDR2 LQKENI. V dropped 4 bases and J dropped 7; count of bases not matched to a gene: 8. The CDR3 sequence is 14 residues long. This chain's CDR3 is CASSQYRDREEQYF. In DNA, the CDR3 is TGTGCCAGCTCACAATACCGGGACAGGGAAGAGCAGTACTTC.

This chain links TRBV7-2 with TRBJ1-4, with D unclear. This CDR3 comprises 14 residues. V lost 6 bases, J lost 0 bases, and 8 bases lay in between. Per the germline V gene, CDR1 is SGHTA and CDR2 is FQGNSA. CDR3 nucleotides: TGTGCCAGCAGAATGAGCGCAACTAATGAAAAACTGTTTTTT. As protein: CASRMSATNEKLFF.

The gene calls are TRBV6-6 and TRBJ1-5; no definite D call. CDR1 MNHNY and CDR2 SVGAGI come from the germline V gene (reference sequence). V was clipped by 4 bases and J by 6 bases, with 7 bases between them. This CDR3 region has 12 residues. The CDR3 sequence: CASSSLGQPQHF. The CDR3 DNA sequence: TGTGCCAGCAGTTCGTTGGGTCAGCCCCAGCATTTT.

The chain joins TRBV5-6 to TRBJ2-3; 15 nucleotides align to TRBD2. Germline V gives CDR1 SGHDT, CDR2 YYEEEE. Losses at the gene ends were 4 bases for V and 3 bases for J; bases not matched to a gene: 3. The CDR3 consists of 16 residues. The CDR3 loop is CASSTGTSGRTDTQYF. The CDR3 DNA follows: TGTGCCAGCAGCACGGGGACTAGCGGGAGGACAGATACGCAGTATTTT.

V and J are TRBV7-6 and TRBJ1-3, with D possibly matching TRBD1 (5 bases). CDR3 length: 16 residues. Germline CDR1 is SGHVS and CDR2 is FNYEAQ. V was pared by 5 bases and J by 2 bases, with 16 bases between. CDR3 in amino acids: CASSRDQMIPGNTIYF. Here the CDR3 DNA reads TGTGCCAGCAGCCGGGACCAAATGATCCCTGGAAACACCATATATTTT.

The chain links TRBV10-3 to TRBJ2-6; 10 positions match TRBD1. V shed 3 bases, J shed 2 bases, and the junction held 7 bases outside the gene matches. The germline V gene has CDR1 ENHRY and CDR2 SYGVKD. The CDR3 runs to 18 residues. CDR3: CAISELRDRGTGANVLTF. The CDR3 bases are TGTGCCATCAGTGAACTTCGGGACAGGGGAACTGGGGCCAACGTCCTGACTTTC.

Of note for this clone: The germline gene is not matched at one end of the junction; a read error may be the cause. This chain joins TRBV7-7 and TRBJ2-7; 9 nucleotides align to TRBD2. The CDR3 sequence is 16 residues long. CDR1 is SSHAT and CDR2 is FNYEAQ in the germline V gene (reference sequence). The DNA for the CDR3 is TGTGCTAGCAGCTTAGCTTCGCTAGCGGGACACTACGAGCAGTACTTC. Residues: CASSLASLAGHYEQYF.

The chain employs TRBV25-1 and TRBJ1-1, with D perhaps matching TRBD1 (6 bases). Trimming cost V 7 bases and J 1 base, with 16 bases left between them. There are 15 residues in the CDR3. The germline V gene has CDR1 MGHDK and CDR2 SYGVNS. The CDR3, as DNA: TGTGCCAGCACAGTGCTCATCAGGGGGAACACTGAAGCTTTCTTT. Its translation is CASTVLIRGNTEAFF.

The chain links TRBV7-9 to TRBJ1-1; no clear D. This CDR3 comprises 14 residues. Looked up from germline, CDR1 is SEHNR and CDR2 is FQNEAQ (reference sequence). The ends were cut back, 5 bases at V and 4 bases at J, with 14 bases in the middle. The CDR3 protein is CASSPGRLGTEAFF. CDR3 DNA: TGTGCCAGCAGCCCTGGCAGGCTTGGCACTGAAGCTTTCTTT. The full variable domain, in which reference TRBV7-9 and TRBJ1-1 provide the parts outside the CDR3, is DTGVSQNPRHKITKRGQNVTFRCDPISEHNRLYWYRQTLGQGPEFLTYFQNEAQLEKSRLLSDRFSAERPKGSFSTLEIQRTEQGDSAMYLCASSPGRLGTEAFFGQGTRLTVV.

CDR3 coding DNA: TGTGCCAGCAGTCACGGACAGGGCTATAATGAAAAACTGTTTTTT. It yields the protein CASSHGQGYNEKLFF. J is TRBJ1-4 and V is TRBV6-5, with TRBD1 matching over 8 bases. Trimming at V came to 5 bases and at J to 4 bases, leaving 6 bases not matched to a gene. Germline V gene lookup returns CDR1 MNHEY and CDR2 SVGAGI. The CDR3 has 15 residues.

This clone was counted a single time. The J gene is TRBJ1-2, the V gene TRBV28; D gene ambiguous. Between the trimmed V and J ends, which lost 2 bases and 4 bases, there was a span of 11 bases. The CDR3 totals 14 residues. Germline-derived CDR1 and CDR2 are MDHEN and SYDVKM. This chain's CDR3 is CASSLRGGIYGYTF. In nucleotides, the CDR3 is TGTGCCAGCAGTTTACGGGGAGGGATCTATGGCTACACCTTC.

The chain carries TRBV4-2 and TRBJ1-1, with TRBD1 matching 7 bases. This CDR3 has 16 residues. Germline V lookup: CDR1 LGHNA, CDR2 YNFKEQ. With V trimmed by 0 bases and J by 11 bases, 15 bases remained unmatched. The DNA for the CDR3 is TGTGCCAGCAGCCAAGATCTTATTGTCGTCGGGACAGAGGCTTTCTTT. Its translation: CASSQDLIVVGTEAFF.

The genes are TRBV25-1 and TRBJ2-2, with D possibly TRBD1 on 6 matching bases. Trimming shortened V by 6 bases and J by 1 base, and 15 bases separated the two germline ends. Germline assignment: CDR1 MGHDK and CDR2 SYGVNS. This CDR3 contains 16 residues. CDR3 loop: CASRSGSDRNTGELFF. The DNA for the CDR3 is TGTGCCAGCAGGTCAGGTTCGGACAGGAACACCGGGGAGCTGTTTTTT.

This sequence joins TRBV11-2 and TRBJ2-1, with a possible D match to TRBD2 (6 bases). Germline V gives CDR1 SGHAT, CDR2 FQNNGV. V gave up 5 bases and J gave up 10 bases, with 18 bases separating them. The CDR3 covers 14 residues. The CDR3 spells CASSLSLTEGEQFF. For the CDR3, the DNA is TGTGCCAGCAGCCTTAGTCTCACGGAGGGCGAGCAGTTCTTC.